This TCR beta chain is from a study of patients and donors after allogeneic stem cell transplantation. TCRdb called the RT-PCR reads again in MiXCR, with one record for every CDR3 protein. The table lists over 400,000 distinct CDR3 sequences, approximately 16% of them singletons. The germline gives CDR1 SGHAT, CDR2 FQDESV (reference sequence). Trimming removed 1 base from V and 2 bases from J, with 15 bases in between. The CDR3 has 17 residues. The rearrangement joins TRBV11-1 to TRBJ2-1; D perhaps matches TRBD2 (6 bases). Sequenced: blood, either unsorted or a sorted T cell fraction (not recorded which). The TCR was taken from a human donor who was either an allogeneic HSCT recipient or a stem cell or donor lymphocyte infusion donor (not recorded which). It is not recorded whose cells these are; they may come from a transplant donor. The CDR3 nucleotides read TGTGCCAGCAGCTTAGTTGCTGGCGGAGGGCCCTACAATGAGCAGTTCTTC. Its protein product is CASSLVAGGGPYNEQFF.